This T cell receptor beta chain appears in the sequencing data of a study of cytomegalovirus exposure and HLA in healthy donors. Broader study findings: An apparent linkage of common viral pathogens to several of the most significant clusters emerged in a later analysis. Later work showed greater clonal expansion in HLA-associated TCR beta chains than in equally common others. One variant, a missense change in DCLRE1C, was linked in a later analysis to TCR beta V- and J-gene trimming.

Germline V lookup: CDR1 SGHVS, CDR2 FQNEAQ. Losses at the gene ends were 4 bases for V and 5 bases for J; bases not matched to a gene: 9. The CDR3 runs to 15 residues. On this clone itself: Its antigen is as yet unknown.

This PCR relied on a set of 60 Vbeta primers and 13 Jbeta primers. Assay used: immunoSEQ multiplex PCR; TCRdb lists only in-frame clones, some missing. The data show approximately 180,000 clones, with roughly 84% seen just once and roughly 0.24% held by the top ten. The sequencing sample was made of PBMCs. The receptor was derived from a girl in the first two years of life in good health and CMV-seronegative. The chain recombines TRBV7-8 with TRBJ1-1; 8 nucleotides align to TRBD1. CDR3 region: CASSSPRTGRTEAFF. For the CDR3, the DNA is TGTGCCAGCAGCTCCCCGAGGACAGGGAGGACTGAAGCTTTCTTT.